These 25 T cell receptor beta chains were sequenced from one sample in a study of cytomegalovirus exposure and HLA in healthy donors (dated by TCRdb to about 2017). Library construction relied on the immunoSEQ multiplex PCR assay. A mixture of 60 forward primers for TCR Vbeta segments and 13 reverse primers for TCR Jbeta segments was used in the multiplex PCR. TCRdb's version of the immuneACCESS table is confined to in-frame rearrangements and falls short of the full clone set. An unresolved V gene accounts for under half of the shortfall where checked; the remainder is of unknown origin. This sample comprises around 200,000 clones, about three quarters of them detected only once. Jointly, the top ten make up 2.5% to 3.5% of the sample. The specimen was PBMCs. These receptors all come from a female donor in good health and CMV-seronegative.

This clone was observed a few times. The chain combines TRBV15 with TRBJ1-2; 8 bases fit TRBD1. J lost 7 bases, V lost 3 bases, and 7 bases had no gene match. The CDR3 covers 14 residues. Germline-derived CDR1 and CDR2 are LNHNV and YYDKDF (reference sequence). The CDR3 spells CATSSRGLVGGYTF. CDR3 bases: TGTGCCACCAGCAGCAGGGGGCTTGTCGGTGGCTACACCTTC.

CDR3 sequence (DNA): TGTGCCAGCAGGTGGGACTACGGCACCGGGGAGCTGTTTTTT. Translated: CASRWDYGTGELFF. The chain links TRBV7-2 to TRBJ2-2; TRBD2 matches 7 bases. This CDR3 is built from 14 residues. The germline gives CDR1 SGHTA, CDR2 FQGNSA. Trimming at V came to 6 bases and at J to 4 bases, leaving 5 bases not matched to a gene.

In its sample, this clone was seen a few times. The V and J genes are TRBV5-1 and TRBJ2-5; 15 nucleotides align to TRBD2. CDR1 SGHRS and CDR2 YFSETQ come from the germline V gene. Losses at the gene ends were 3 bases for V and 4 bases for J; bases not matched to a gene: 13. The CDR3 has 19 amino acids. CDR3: CASSSGQGLAGGRGETQYF. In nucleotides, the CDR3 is TGCGCCAGCAGCTCTGGTCAGGGACTAGCGGGGGGCCGGGGAGAGACCCAGTACTTC.

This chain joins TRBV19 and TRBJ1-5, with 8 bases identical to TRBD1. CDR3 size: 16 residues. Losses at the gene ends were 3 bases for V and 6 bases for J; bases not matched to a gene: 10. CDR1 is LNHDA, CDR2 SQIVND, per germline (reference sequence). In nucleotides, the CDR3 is TGTGCCAGTAGTATGACCCGGACAGGGTCGGGTCAGCCCCAGCATTTT. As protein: CASSMTRTGSGQPQHF.

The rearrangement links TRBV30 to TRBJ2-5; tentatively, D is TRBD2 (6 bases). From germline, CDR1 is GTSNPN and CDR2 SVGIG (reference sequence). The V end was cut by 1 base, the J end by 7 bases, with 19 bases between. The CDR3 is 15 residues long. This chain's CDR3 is CAWSAVGSPGGTQYF. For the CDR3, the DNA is TGTGCCTGGAGTGCCGTGGGGTCGCCCGGGGGGACCCAGTACTTC.

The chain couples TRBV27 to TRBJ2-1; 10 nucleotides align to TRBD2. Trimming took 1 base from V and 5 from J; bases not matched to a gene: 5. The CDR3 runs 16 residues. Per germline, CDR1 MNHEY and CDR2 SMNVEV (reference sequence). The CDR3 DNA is TGTGCCAGCAGTTTATTAGGGACTAGCGTACACAATGAGCAGTTCTTC. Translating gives CASSLLGTSVHNEQFF.

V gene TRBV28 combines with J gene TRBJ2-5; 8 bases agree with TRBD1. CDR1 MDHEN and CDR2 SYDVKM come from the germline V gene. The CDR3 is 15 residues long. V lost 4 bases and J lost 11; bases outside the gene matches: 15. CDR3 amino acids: CASSSALDRAREQYF. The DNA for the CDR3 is TGTGCCAGCAGTTCGGCCCTGGACAGGGCCCGGGAGCAGTACTTC.

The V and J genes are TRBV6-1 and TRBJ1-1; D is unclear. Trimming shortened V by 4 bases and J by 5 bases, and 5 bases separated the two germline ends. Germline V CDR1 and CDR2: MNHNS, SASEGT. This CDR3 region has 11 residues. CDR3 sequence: CASSARTEAFF. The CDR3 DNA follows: TGTGCCAGCAGTGCCAGGACTGAAGCTTTCTTT.

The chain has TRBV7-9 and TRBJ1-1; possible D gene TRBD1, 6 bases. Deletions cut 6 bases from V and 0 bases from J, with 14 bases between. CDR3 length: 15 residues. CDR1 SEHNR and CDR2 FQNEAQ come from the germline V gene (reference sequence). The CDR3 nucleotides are TGTGCCAGCAGACGATCAGGGGCTTTGAACACTGAAGCTTTCTTT. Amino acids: CASRRSGALNTEAFF.

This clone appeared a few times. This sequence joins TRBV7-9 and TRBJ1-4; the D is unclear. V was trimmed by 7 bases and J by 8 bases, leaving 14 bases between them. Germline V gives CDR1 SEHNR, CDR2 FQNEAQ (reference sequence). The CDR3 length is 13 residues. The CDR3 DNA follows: TGTGCCAGCAACTCGAGAGGGAAGGAAAAACTGTTTTTT. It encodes CASNSRGKEKLFF.

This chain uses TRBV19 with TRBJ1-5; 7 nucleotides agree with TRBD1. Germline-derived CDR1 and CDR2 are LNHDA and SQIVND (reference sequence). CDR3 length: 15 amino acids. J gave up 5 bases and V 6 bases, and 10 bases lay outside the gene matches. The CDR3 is CASSRTGESHQPQHF. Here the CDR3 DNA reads TGTGCCAGTAGCCGAACAGGGGAATCCCATCAGCCCCAGCATTTT.

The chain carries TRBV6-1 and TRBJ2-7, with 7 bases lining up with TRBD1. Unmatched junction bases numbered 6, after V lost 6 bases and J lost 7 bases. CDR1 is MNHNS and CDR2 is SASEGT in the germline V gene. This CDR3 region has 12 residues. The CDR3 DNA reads TGTGCCAGCAGGACAGGGACCTGGGAGCAGTACTTC. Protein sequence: CASRTGTWEQYF.

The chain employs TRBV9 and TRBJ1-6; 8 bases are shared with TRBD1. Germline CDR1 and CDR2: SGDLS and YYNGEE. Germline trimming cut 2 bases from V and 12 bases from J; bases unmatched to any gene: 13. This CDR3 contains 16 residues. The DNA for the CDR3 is TGTGCCAGCAGCGTTGGTTCCCCAGGGGGCGAGGAACCCCTCCACTTT. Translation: CASSVGSPGGEEPLHF.

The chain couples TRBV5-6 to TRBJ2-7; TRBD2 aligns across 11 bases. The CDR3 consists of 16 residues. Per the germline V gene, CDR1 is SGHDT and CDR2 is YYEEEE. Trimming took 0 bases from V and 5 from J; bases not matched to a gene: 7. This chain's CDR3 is CASSLGLAGGNNEQYF. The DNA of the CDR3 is TGTGCCAGCAGCTTGGGTTTAGCGGGGGGGAATAACGAGCAGTACTTC.

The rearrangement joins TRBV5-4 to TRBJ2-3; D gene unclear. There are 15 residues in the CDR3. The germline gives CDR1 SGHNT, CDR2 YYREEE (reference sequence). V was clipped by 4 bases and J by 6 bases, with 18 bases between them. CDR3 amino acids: CASSPNPDKLDTQYF. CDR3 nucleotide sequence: TGTGCCAGCAGCCCAAACCCCGACAAGCTGGATACGCAGTATTTT.

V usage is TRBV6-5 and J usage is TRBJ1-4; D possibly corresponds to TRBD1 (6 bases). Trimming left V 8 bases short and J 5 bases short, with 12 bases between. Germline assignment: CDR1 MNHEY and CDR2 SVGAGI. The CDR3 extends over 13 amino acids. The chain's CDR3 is CASGSTGNEKLFF. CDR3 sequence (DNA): TGTGCCAGCGGTTCGACAGGAAATGAAAAACTGTTTTTT.

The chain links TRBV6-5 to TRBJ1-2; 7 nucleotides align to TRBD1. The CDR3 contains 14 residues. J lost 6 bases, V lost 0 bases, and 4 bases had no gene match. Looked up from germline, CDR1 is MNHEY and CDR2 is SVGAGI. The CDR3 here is CASSYSTGSHGYTF. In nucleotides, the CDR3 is TGTGCCAGCAGTTACTCGACAGGGTCCCATGGCTACACCTTC.

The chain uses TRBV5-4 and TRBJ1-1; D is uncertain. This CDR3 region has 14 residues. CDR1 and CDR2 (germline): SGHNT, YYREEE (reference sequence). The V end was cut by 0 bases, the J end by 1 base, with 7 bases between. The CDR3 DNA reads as TGTGCCAGCAGCTTGGAACTGCCGAACACTGAAGCTTTCTTT. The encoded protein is CASSLELPNTEAFF.

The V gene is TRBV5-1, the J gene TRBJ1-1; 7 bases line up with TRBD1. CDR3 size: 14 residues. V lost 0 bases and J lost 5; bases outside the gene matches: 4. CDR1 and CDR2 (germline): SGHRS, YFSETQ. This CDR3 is CASSLEQGRTEAFF. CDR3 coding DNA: TGCGCCAGCAGCTTGGAACAGGGGAGGACTGAAGCTTTCTTT.

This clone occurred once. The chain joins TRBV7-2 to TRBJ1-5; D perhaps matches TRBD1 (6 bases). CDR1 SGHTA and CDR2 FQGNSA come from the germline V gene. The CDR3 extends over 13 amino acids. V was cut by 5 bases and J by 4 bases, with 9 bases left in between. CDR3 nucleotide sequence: TGTGCCAGCAGCATCAGGGGTAATCAGCCCCAGCATTTT. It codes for CASSIRGNQPQHF.

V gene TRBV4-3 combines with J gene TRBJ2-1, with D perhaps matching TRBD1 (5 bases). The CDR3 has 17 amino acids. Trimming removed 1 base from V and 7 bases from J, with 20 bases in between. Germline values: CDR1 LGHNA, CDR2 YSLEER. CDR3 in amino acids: CASSQGEFIARVNEQFF. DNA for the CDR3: TGCGCCAGCAGCCAAGGCGAGTTCATAGCCAGGGTAAATGAGCAGTTCTTC.

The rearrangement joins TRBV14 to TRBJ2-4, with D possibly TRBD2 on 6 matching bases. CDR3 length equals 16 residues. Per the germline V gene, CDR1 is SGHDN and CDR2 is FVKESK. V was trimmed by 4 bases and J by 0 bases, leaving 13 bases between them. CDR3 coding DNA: TGTGCCAGCAGCCCTGCGGGATCACTAGCCAAAAACATTCAGTACTTC. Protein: CASSPAGSLAKNIQYF.

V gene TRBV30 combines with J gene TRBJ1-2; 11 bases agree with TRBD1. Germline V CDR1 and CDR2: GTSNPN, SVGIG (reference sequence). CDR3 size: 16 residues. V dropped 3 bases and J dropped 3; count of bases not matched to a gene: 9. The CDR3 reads CAWRPTAGQGDYGYTF. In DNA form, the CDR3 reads TGTGCCTGGAGACCTACCGCGGGACAGGGGGACTATGGCTACACCTTC.

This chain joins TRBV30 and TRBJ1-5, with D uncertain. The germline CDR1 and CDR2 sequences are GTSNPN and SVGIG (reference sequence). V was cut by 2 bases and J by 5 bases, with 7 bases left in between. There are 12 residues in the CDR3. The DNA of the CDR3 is TGTGCCTGGAGTTCGGGATATCAGCCCCAGCATTTT. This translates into CAWSSGYQPQHF.

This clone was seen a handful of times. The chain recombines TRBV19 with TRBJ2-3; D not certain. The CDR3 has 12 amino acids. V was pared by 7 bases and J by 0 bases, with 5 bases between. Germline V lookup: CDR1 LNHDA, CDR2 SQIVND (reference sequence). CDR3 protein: CASKPSTDTQYF. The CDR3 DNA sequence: TGTGCCAGTAAGCCTAGCACAGATACGCAGTATTTT.